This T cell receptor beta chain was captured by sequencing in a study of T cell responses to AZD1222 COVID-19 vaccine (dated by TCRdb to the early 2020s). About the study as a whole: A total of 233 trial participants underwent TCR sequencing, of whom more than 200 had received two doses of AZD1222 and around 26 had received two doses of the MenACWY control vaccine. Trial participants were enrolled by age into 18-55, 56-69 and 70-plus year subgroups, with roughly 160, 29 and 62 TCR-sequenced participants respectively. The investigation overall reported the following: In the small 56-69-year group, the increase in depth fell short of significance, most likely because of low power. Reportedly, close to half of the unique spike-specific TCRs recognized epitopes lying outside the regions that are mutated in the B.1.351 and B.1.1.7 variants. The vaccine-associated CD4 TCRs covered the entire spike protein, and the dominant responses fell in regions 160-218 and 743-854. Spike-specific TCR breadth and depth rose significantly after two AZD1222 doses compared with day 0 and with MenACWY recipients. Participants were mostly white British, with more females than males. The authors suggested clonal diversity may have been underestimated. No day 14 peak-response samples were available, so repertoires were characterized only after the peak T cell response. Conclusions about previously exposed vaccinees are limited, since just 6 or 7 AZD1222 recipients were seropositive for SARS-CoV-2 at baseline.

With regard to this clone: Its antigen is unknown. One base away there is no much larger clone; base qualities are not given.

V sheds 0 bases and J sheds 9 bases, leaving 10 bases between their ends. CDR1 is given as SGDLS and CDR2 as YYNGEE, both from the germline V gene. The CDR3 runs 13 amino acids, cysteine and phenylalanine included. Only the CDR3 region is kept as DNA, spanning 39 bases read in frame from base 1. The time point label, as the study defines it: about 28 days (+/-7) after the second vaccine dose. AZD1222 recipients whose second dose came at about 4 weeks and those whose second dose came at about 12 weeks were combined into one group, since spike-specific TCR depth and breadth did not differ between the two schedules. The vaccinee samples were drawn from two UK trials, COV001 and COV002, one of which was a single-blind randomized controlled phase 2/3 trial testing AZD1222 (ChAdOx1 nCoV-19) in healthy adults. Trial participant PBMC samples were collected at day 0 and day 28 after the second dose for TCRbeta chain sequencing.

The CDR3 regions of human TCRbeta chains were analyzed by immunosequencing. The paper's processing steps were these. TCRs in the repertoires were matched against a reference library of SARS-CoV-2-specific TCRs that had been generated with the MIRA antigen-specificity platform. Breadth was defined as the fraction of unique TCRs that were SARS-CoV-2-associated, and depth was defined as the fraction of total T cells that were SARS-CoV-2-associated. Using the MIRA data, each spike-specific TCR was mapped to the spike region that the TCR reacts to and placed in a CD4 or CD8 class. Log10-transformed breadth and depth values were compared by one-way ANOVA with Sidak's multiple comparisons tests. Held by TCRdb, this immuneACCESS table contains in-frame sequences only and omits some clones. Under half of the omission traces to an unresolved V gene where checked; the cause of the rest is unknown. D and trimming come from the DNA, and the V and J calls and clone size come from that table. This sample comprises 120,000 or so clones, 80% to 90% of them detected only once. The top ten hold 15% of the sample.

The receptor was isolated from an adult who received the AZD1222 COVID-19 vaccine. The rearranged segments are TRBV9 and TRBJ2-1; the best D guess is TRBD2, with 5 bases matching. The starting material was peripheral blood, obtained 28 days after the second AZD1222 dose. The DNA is TGTGCCAGCAGCGTAGTAGAGGGCTTTGAGCAGTTCTTC. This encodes CASSVVEGFEQFF.